This TCR beta chain emerged from a study of PD-L1 blockade in urothelial cancer. The CDR3 contains 17 residues. The germline gives CDR1 SGHRS, CDR2 YFSETQ. J lost 9 bases, V lost 0 bases, and 14 bases had no gene match. On this clone: Its antigen is currently unknown.

Time point: peripheral blood 6 weeks after treatment start. Whole-study results and caveats: Stronger expansion of tumor-associated clones in blood at 3 weeks distinguished durable-benefit patients.

Assay: immunoSEQ multiplex PCR; the TCRdb copy retains only in-frame clones and omits some. The sample gives approximately 28,000 clones, 84% of which show up once; almost 3% is in the top ten. This sequence joins TRBV5-1 and TRBJ2-1, with 8 bases fitting TRBD2. This receptor was taken from a man aged 65 to 85 with urothelial cancer. The sequencing here drew on PBMCs, taken around atezolizumab (anti-PD-L1) treatment. CDR3 sequence: CASSLEPSSGRWSEQFF. DNA of the CDR3: TGCGCCAGCAGCTTGGAACCCTCTAGCGGGCGATGGAGTGAGCAGTTCTTC.